This TCR beta chain was retrieved from a study of blood T cell repertoires in COVID-19. Background on the study: COVID-19 samples, acute and convalescent, were from the United States, Italy and Spain. Sample material is recorded as cDNA or gDNA derived from T cells, B-cell-depleted T cells, or PBMCs.

Only in-frame clones appear in the TCRdb table, and some are missing; sequencing was by immunoSEQ multiplex PCR. The sample includes 210,000 or so clones, about 86% seen only once; the top ten take 3% to 3.5%. With V trimmed by 2 bases and J by 5 bases, 14 bases remained unmatched. CDR1 is SGHAT, CDR2 FQNNGV, per germline. This CDR3 has 17 amino acids. Sequenced input: PBMCs or T cells enriched from blood (not recorded which). The clonotype originates from a woman aged 45-59 years in a cohort exposed to, infected with or recovered from COVID-19 (not recorded which). This chain joins TRBV11-2 and TRBJ2-7, with 8 positions matching TRBD2. The CDR3 DNA reads TGTGCCAGCAGCTTAAATTTCTTGGGGCGGGGGGCCCACGAGCAGTACTTC. Translated, it gives CASSLNFLGRGAHEQYF.